The rows below give T cell receptor beta chains drawn from one sample of a study of T cells in localized non-small cell lung cancer. Generated by immunoSEQ multiplex PCR, the TCRdb table keeps only in-frame clones and is missing some. The sample records tens of thousands of clones, around 90% being singletons. Sequenced material: peripheral blood, taken before any cancer treatment. The source is a woman aged 40-69 years with stage I squamous cell lung carcinoma. The CDR3 runs from the conserved cysteine through the conserved F or W. A D gene is named only where the DNA matches it firmly. For some rows the clone size is stated as once, few or many, or as a class when expanded; others skip it.

abundance	d_gene	v_gene	j_gene	CDR3nt	CDR3aa
.	.	TRBV5-6	TRBJ2-2	TGTGCCAGCAGCTTACAATCCATCACCGGGGAGCTGTTTTTT	CASSLQSITGELFF
.	TRBD1	TRBV5-6	TRBJ1-5	TGTGCCAGCAAGCTCGGGACAGGGGGGAGCAATCAGCCCCAGCATTTT	CASKLGTGGSNQPQHF
.	.	TRBV18	TRBJ2-1	TGTGCCAGCTCACCGGGAACCGTTGGGGAGCAGTTCTTC	CASSPGTVGEQFF
.	TRBD2	TRBV5-6	TRBJ2-2	TGTGCCAGCAGCCTTGGACTAGCGGCGAACACCGGGGAGCTGTTTTTT	CASSLGLAANTGELFF
.	.	TRBV29-1	TRBJ1-1	TGCAGCGTCGACACGGAGGATATGAACACTGAAGCTTTCTTT	CSVDTEDMNTEAFF
.	.	TRBV29-1	TRBJ1-2	TGCAGCGTTGAAAAAGGGGTTGGGGGCTACACCTTC	CSVEKGVGGYTF
.	.	TRBV5-5	TRBJ1-2	TGTGCCAGCAGACGGACCCTGACGGGGAACTATGGCTACACCTTC	CASRRTLTGNYGYTF
.	.	TRBV5-5	TRBJ2-4	TGTGCCAGCAGCCCCTGGGGACTAGCCAAAAACATTCAGTACTTC	CASSPWGLAKNIQYF
.	.	TRBV25-1	TRBJ1-1	TGTGCCAGCCACGCACAGGGATTCACTGAAGCTTTCTTT	CASHAQGFTEAFF
once	.	TRBV7-3	TRBJ2-7	TGTGCCAGCAGCCCCAGCGACGGCTACGAGCAGTACTTC	CASSPSDGYEQYF
.	.	TRBV29-1	TRBJ2-1	TGCAGCGTTGAAATCACAGGTGACCTCTACAATGAGCAGTTCTTC	CSVEITGDLYNEQFF
.	TRBD1	TRBV30	TRBJ1-1	TGTGCCTGGGGGACAGCCACTGAAGCTTTCTTT	CAWGTATEAFF
.	.	TRBV4-2	TRBJ1-2	TGTGCCAGCAGCCAAGATATGGAGGGTATCTATGGCTACACCTTC	CASSQDMEGIYGYTF
few	TRBD1	TRBV7-3	TRBJ2-7	TGTGCCAGCAGCCGGGACAGAACTTACGAGCAGTACTTC	CASSRDRTYEQYF
once	.	TRBV5-1	TRBJ2-2	TGCGCCAGCAGCTTGACTAGGGGGAACACCGGGGAGCTGTTTTTT	CASSLTRGNTGELFF
.	.	TRBV30	TRBJ1-3	TGTGCCTGGAGAACCACGTCCCCGTCCTACTCTGGAAGCACCATATATTTT	CAWRTTSPSYSGSTIYF
many	.	TRBV15	TRBJ1-3	TGTGCCACCAGCAGAGATGGAGGCTCTGGAAACACCATATATTTT	CATSRDGGSGNTIYF
once	TRBD1	TRBV18	TRBJ1-6	TGTGCCAGCTCACCAGGGCCCCAGGGGGTGGTAGACTCACCCCTCCACTTT	CASSPGPQGVVDSPLHF
.	.	TRBV21-1	TRBJ1-2	TGTGCCAGCAGCAAAAGGAAGAGGGGGTACTATGGCTACACCTTC	CASSKRKRGYYGYTF
once	.	TRBV6-1	TRBJ2-7	TGTGCCAGCAGTGGGTACGGAACCTACGAGCAGTACTTC	CASSGYGTYEQYF
.	.	TRBV30	TRBJ1-6	TGTGCCTGGAGTGTAGGAACGAATAATTCACCCCTCCACTTT	CAWSVGTNNSPLHF
.	.	TRBV5-1	TRBJ1-2	TGCGCCAGCAGCTTGGATCCAGGGTCATACTATGGCTACACCTTC	CASSLDPGSYYGYTF
few	.	TRBV7-3	TRBJ1-1	TGTGCCAGCAGCTCCCTTGCGGGGCGCGCTCCGGCTTTCTTT	CASSSLAGRAPAFF
.	.	TRBV10-3	TRBJ1-1	TGTGCCATCAGTGACAGGCTGAACACTGAAGCTTTCTTT	CAISDRLNTEAFF
.	.	TRBV9	TRBJ2-1	TGTGCCAGCCGCGGCGAGGTGAATGAGCAGTTCTTC	CASRGEVNEQFF
.	TRBD1	TRBV11-2	TRBJ2-3	TGTGCCAGCAGCTCCCGGACAGGGAGAGGCTCAGATACGCAGTATTTT	CASSSRTGRGSDTQYF
.	TRBD1	TRBV28	TRBJ2-5	TGTGCCAGCCGAGTAGGGGACAGGACTGTGGAGACCCAGTACTTC	CASRVGDRTVETQYF
.	TRBD1	TRBV19	TRBJ1-5	TGTGCCAGTAGTACCCGACAGGGAGGCAATCAGCCCCAACATTTT	CASSTRQGGNQPQHF
.	.	TRBV6-1	TRBJ1-5	TGTGCCAGCAGTGTGCGTGGGGTGGAAAGGGTGAGCAATCAGCCCCAGCATTTT	CASSVRGVERVSNQPQHF
.	.	TRBV4-1	TRBJ1-1	TGCGCCAGCAGCCAAGATTCGAGTTCGGGGGCTTTCTTT	CASSQDSSSGAFF
.	.	TRBV18	TRBJ1-1	TGTGCCAGCTCATTTACGGACAGTGAAGCTTTCTTT	CASSFTDSEAFF
once	TRBD1	TRBV7-7	TRBJ1-2	TGTGCTAGCAGCTTACGCGTGACGGACAGGGCTAACTATGGCTACACCTTC	CASSLRVTDRANYGYTF
.	.	TRBV2	TRBJ1-5	TGTGCCAGCAGTGCTCAGCGGGGAGGGGCCCAGCATTTT	CASSAQRGGAQHF
.	TRBD1	TRBV7-8	TRBJ1-6	TGTGCCAGCAGCTTCGGACAGGGGCATAATTCACCCCTCCACTTT	CASSFGQGHNSPLHF
once	TRBD1	TRBV4-1	TRBJ2-7	TGCGCCAGCAGCCGGTCGGGACAGGGTTACGAGCAGTACTTC	CASSRSGQGYEQYF
.	TRBD1	TRBV7-2	TRBJ1-2	TGTGCCAGCAGCTTAAGGGGGCAAGGTGGCTACACCTTC	CASSLRGQGGYTF
.	TRBD2	TRBV7-9	TRBJ2-3	TGTGCCAGCAGTTTTACTAGCGGGGGGACTATTAGCACAGATACGCAGTATTTT	CASSFTSGGTISTDTQYF
.	.	TRBV19	TRBJ1-3	TGTGCCAGTAGTGACCCACGCGGCCCTCTGAGGAACACCATATATTTT	CASSDPRGPLRNTIYF
.	TRBD1	TRBV7-3	TRBJ1-1	TGTGCCAGCAGTTTACAGGGGGATAACACTGAAGCTTTCTTT	CASSLQGDNTEAFF
.	.	TRBV7-2	TRBJ1-6	TGTGCCAGCAGCTTAGTCCCAGGGTCGGGCTCACCCCTCCACTTT	CASSLVPGSGSPLHF
few	.	TRBV6-4	TRBJ2-1	TGTGCCACGGGGTACTACAATGAGCAGTTCTTC	CATGYYNEQFF
.	.	TRBV5-8	TRBJ2-1	TGTGCCAGCAGCCCACCAGGGGTTAATGAGCAGTTCTTC	CASSPPGVNEQFF
once	TRBD1	TRBV12-5	TRBJ1-1	TGTGCTAGTGGTTTGCCACCAAACAGGGGGCTCTATGGGGACACTGAAGCTTTCTTT	CASGLPPNRGLYGDTEAFF
.	TRBD1	TRBV7-9	TRBJ2-1	TGTGCCAGCAGCCGGGTGGGGGTAGGACAGGAGTACTCCTACAATGAGCAGTTCTTC	CASSRVGVGQEYSYNEQFF
.	.	TRBV9	TRBJ1-1	TGTGCCAGCAGCGTAGAGGCAGGGGCCTGGGACACTGAAGCTTTCTTT	CASSVEAGAWDTEAFF
.	.	TRBV5-4	TRBJ2-5	TGTGCCAGCAGCTATGGACTGCAAGAGACCCAGTACTTC	CASSYGLQETQYF
.	.	TRBV19	TRBJ2-2	TGTGCCAGTAACACACTACAGGGTATCGGGAACACCGGGGAGCTGTTTTTT	CASNTLQGIGNTGELFF
.	.	TRBV25-1	TRBJ2-7	TGTGCCAACCTACTAAACTACGAGCAGTACTTC	CANLLNYEQYF
.	.	TRBV7-9	TRBJ1-1	TGTGCCAGCAGCTTAGCCACAGGCTCCTGGGGGTTGAACACTGAAGCTTTCTTT	CASSLATGSWGLNTEAFF
.	TRBD1	TRBV2	TRBJ2-7	TGTGCCAGCAGCTCCGGCAAGGGACAGGGGATCGAGCAGTACTTC	CASSSGKGQGIEQYF
.	.	TRBV19	TRBJ1-1	TGTGCCAGTAGTTCCCAGGGTAGAGGGGCGAACACTGAAGCTTTCTTT	CASSSQGRGANTEAFF
.	.	TRBV30	TRBJ1-4	TGTGCCTGGAATCTTGGACAGAAGCTTAATGAAAAACTGTTTTTT	CAWNLGQKLNEKLFF
.	.	TRBV6-5	TRBJ2-3	TGTGCCAGCAGTTACTCGAGGAAAGATACGCAGTATTTT	CASSYSRKDTQYF
few	TRBD1	TRBV5-1	TRBJ2-5	TGCGCCAGCAGCCGAGGGACAGGCGCCCAGCAAGAGACCCAGTACTTC	CASSRGTGAQQETQYF
.	TRBD1	TRBV5-1	TRBJ1-1	TGCGCCAGCAGCCCAGGACAGGGGACCACTGAAGCTTTCTTT	CASSPGQGTTEAFF
.	.	TRBV19	TRBJ2-1	TGTGCAATAAGCTCCTACAATGAGCAGTTCTTC	CAISSYNEQFF
.	.	TRBV5-6	TRBJ2-1	TGTGCCAGCAGCCGCCGAACTACGACTCACAATGAGCAGTTCTTC	CASSRRTTTHNEQFF